These T cell receptor beta chains were read from a single sample in a study of identical twins. In TCRdb, the 5' RACE reads were re-called with MiXCR into one record per CDR3 protein. The sample has fewer than 900,000 distinct CDR3 sequences, over 15% seen once; the top ten hold around 13%. These data also formed part of another study, on T cells expressing NK-cell markers.

The material sequenced was PBMCs. These receptors originate from a woman aged 18 to 35 in good health. Each CDR3 is given with its conserved first and last residue. D genes are given only for firm matches. A clone size is listed for some rows: how often the clone was seen (once, few, many), or a class if it is expanded.

v_call: TRBV3-1
j_call: TRBJ2-3
clone_size: few
d_call: NA
cdr3_nt: TGTGCCAGCAGCCAAGGCTCGTCAGATACGCAGTATTTT
cdr3_aa: CASSQGSSDTQYF

v_call: TRBV20-1
j_call: TRBJ2-5
clone_size: NA
d_call: TRBD2
cdr3_nt: TGCAGTGCTAGGAGCGGGGGGGCCTTACAGCCGGAGACCCAGTACTTC
cdr3_aa: CSARSGGALQPETQYF

v_call: TRBV20-1
j_call: TRBJ1-2
clone_size: few
d_call: NA
cdr3_nt: TGCAGTGCTCTCCCTTGGACAGGCTACACCTTC
cdr3_aa: CSALPWTGYTF

v_call: TRBV14
j_call: TRBJ2-7
clone_size: many
d_call: NA
cdr3_nt: TGTGCCAGCAGCCAAGAGCCAGCAGGGGCCGAGCAGTACTTC
cdr3_aa: CASSQEPAGAEQYF

v_call: TRBV12-3/TRBV12-4
j_call: TRBJ1-1
clone_size: NA
d_call: TRBD1
cdr3_nt: TGTGCCAGCAGTTTACCAACAGGGGTTGAAGCTTTCTTT
cdr3_aa: CASSLPTGVEAFF

v_call: TRBV20-1
j_call: TRBJ2-3
clone_size: NA
d_call: NA
cdr3_nt: TGCAGTGCTAGCGGGAGGCAGCGAAGGGGGGCAGATACGCAGTATTTT
cdr3_aa: CSASGRQRRGADTQYF

v_call: TRBV12-3/TRBV12-4
j_call: TRBJ2-7
clone_size: few
d_call: NA
cdr3_nt: TGTGCCAGCAGTTTCAGGTTTTACGAGCAGTACTTC
cdr3_aa: CASSFRFYEQYF

v_call: TRBV20-1
j_call: TRBJ1-5
clone_size: NA
d_call: TRBD1
cdr3_nt: TGCAGTGCTAGCACCCGGGACAGGGTGAGGAATCAGCCCCAGCATTTT
cdr3_aa: CSASTRDRVRNQPQHF

v_call: TRBV15
j_call: TRBJ1-2
clone_size: few
d_call: NA
cdr3_nt: TGTGCCACCAGCAGAGCTACGGACAGTTGGGGCTACACCTTC
cdr3_aa: CATSRATDSWGYTF

v_call: TRBV11-2
j_call: TRBJ2-7
clone_size: NA
d_call: NA
cdr3_nt: TGTGCCAGCAGCTTACCTGACTTCTACGAGCAGTACTTC
cdr3_aa: CASSLPDFYEQYF